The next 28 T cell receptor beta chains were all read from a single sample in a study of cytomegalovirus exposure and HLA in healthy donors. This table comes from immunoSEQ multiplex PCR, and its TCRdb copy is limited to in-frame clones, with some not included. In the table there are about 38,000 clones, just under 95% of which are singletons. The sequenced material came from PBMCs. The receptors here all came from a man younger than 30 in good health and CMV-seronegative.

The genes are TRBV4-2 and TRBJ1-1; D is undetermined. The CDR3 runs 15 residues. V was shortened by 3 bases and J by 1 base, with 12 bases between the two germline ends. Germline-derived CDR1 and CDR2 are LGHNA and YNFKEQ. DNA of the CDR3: TGTGCCAGCAGCCACCCGGTCGATCCGAACACTGAAGCTTTCTTT. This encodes CASSHPVDPNTEAFF.

The CDR3 here is CASSSLRTGYTEAFF. DNA of the CDR3: TGTGCCAGCAGCTCTCTAAGGACAGGGTATACTGAAGCTTTCTTT. V gene TRBV5-8 combines with J gene TRBJ1-1; 8 nucleotides align to TRBD1. Germline V gene lookup returns CDR1 SGHTS and CDR2 YDEGEE. The CDR3 extends over 15 amino acids. J gave up 5 bases and V 3 bases, and 9 bases lay outside the gene matches. The whole variable domain, remainder taken from reference TRBV5-8 and TRBJ1-1, is EAGVTQSPTHLIKTRGQQATLRCSPISGHTSVYWYQQALGLGLQFLLWYDEGEERNRGNFPPRFSGRQFPNYSSELNVNALELEDSALYLCASSSLRTGYTEAFFGQGTRLTVV.

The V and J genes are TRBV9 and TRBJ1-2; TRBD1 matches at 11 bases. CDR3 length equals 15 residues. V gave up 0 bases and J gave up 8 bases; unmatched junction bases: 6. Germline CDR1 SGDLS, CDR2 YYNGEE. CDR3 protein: CASSVGTGGLGGYTF. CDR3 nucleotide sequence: TGTGCCAGCAGCGTAGGGACAGGGGGCTTAGGCGGCTACACCTTC. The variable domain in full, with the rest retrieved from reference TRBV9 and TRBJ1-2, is DSGVTQTPKHLITATGQRVTLRCSPRSGDLSVYWYQQSLDQGLQFLIQYYNGEERAKGNILERFSAQQFPDLHSELNLSSLELGDSALYFCASSVGTGGLGGYTFGSGTRLTVV.

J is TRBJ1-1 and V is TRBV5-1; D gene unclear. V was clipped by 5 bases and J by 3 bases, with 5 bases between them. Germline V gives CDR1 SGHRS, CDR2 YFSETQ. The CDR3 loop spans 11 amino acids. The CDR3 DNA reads TGCGCCAGCAGAGCGGACACTGAAGCTTTCTTT. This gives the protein CASRADTEAFF.

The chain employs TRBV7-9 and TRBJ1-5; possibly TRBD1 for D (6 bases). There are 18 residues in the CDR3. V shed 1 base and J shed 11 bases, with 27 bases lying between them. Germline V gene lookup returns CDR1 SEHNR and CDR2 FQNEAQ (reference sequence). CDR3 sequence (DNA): TGTGCCAGCAGCTTAGGGGGGCTGGGGGAGGGGGAATCAAAAGCCCAGCATTTT. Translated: CASSLGGLGEGESKAQHF.

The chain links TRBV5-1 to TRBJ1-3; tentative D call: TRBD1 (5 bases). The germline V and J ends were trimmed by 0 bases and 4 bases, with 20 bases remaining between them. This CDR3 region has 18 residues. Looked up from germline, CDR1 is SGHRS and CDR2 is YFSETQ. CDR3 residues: CASSLVGLGTFSGNTIYF. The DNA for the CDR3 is TGCGCCAGCAGCTTGGTTGGTTTAGGGACTTTCTCGGGAAACACCATATATTTT.

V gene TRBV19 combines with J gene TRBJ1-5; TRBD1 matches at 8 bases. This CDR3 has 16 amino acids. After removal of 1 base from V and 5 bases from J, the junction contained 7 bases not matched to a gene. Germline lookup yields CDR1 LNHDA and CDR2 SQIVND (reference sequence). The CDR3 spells CASSIARQGMDQPQHF. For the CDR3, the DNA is TGTGCCAGTAGTATAGCCAGACAGGGGATGGATCAGCCCCAGCATTTT.

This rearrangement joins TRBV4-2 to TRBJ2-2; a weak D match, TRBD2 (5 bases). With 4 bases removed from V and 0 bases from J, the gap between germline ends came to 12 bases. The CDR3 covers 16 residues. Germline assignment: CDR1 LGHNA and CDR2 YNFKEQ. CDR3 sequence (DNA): TGTGCCAGCAGCCCATTAGCGTTAACGAACACCGGGGAGCTGTTTTTT. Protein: CASSPLALTNTGELFF.

CDR3 protein: CAISESGGALAGAGYEQYF. The DNA of the CDR3 is TGTGCCATCAGTGAGTCGGGGGGGGCCCTAGCGGGGGCAGGCTACGAGCAGTACTTC. The V gene is TRBV10-3, the J gene TRBJ2-7, with TRBD2 matching over 10 bases. Germline CDR1 and CDR2: ENHRY and SYGVKD. The CDR3 extends over 19 amino acids. V gave up 0 bases and J gave up 3 bases; unmatched junction bases: 14.

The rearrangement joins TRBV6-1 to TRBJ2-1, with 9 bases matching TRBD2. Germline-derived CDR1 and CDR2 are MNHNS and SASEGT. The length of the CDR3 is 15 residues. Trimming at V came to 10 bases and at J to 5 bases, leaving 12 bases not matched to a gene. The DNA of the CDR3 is TGTGCCACCGGACTAGCGCGAATAGTAAACAATGAGCAGTTCTTC. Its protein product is CATGLARIVNNEQFF.

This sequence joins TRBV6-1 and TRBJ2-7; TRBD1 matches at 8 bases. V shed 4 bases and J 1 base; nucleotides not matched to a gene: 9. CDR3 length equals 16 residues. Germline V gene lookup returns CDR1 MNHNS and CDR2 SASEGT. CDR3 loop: CASSGVSGGLSYEQYF. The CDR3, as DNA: TGTGCCAGCAGTGGGGTTTCAGGGGGCCTTTCCTACGAGCAGTACTTC.

DNA of the CDR3: TGTGCCAGCAGCAGACAGAACACTGAAGCTTTCTTT. It codes for CASSRQNTEAFF. V usage is TRBV7-9 and J usage is TRBJ1-1; no definite D call. The CDR3 is 12 amino acids. CDR1 and CDR2 (germline): SEHNR, FQNEAQ (reference sequence). Trimming removed 5 bases at V and 1 base at J, with 5 bases between.

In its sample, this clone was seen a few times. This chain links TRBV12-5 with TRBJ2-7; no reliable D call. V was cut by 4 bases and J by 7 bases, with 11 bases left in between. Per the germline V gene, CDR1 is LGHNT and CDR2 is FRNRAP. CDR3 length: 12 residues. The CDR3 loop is CASGSGSAEQYF. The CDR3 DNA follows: TGTGCTAGTGGTTCGGGTTCGGCTGAGCAGTACTTC.

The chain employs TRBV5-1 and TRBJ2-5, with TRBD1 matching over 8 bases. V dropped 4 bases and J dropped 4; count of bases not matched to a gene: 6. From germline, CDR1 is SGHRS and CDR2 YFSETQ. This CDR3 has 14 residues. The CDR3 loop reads CASSEDRASETQYF. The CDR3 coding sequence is TGCGCCAGCAGCGAGGACAGGGCTTCAGAGACCCAGTACTTC.

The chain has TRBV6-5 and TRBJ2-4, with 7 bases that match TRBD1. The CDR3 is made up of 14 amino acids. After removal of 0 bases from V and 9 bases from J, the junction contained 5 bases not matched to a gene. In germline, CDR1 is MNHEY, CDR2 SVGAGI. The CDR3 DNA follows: TGTGCCAGCAGTTACTCGACAGGGACGGGCATTCAGTACTTC. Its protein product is CASSYSTGTGIQYF.

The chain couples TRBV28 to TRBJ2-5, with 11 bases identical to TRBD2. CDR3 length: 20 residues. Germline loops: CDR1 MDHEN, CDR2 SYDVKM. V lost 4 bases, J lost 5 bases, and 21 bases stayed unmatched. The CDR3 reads CASSSLIALAGETEFETQYF. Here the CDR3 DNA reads TGTGCCAGCAGTTCCCTCATAGCACTAGCGGGAGAGACGGAATTCGAGACCCAGTACTTC.

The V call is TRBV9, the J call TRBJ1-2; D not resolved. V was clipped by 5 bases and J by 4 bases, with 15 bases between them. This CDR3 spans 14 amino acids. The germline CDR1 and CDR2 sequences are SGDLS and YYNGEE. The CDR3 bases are TGTGCCAGCAGGCTACTCGGGTCCCCCTATGGCTACACCTTC. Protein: CASRLLGSPYGYTF.

The CDR3, as DNA: TGTGCCAGCAGTGTAAAGACAGGTCTGGTGGAGACCCAGTACTTC. Translated, it gives CASSVKTGLVETQYF. The chain carries TRBV2 and TRBJ2-5; TRBD1 is a possible D gene (6 bases). V lost 4 bases and J 5 bases, leaving 17 bases between the germline ends. The germline CDR1 and CDR2 sequences are SNHLY and FYNNEI. This CDR3 contains 15 residues.

For the CDR3, the DNA is TGCGCCAGCAGTGGAACAAAGGTGGAGTTAAACACTGAAGCTTTCTTT. It specifies CASSGTKVELNTEAFF. The V gene is TRBV4-1, the J gene TRBJ1-1, with D uncertain. CDR3 length equals 16 residues. Germline CDR1 reads MGHRA; CDR2 reads YSYEKL. The V gene lost 6 bases and the J gene lost 2 bases, with 19 bases spanning the gap.

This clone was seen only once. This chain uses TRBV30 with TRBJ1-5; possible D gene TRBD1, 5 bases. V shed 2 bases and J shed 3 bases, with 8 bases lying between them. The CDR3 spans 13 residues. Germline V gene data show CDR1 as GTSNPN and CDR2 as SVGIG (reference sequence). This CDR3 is CAWSQGSNQPQHF. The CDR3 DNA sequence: TGTGCCTGGAGTCAGGGATCCAATCAGCCCCAGCATTTT. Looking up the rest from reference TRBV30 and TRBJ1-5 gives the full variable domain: SQTIHQWPATLVQPVGSPLSLECTVEGTSNPNLYWYRQAAGRGLQLLFYSVGIGQISSEVPQNLSASRPQDRQFILSSKKLLLSDSGFYLCAWSQGSNQPQHFGDGTRLSIL.

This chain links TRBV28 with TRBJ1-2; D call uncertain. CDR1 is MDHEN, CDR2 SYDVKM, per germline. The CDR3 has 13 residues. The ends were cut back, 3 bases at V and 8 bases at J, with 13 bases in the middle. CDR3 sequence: CASSFRGVPGYTF. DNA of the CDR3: TGTGCCAGCAGTTTTCGGGGAGTGCCCGGCTACACCTTC.

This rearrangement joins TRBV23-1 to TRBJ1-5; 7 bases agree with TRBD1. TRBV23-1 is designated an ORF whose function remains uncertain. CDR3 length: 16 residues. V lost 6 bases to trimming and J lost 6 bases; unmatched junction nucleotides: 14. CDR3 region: CASSRDRQGVGQPQHF. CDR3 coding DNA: TGCGCCAGCAGCCGGGATCGACAGGGAGTTGGTCAGCCCCAGCATTTT.

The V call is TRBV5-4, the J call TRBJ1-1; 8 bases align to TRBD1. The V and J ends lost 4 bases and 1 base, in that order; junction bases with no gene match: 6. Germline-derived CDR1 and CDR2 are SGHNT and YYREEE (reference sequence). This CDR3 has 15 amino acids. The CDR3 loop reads CASSRAGTGNTEAFF. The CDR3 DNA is TGTGCCAGCAGCCGGGCCGGGACAGGGAACACTGAAGCTTTCTTT. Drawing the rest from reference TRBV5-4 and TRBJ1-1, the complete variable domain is ETGVTQSPTHLIKTRGQQVTLRCSSQSGHNTVSWYQQALGQGPQFIFQYYREEENGRGNFPPRFSGLQFPNYSSELNVNALELDDSALYLCASSRAGTGNTEAFFGQGTRLTVV.

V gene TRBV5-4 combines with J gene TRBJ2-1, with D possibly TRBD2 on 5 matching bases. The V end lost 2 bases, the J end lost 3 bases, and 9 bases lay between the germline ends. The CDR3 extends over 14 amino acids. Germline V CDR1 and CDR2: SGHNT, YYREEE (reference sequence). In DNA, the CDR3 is TGTGCCAGCAGCTTACGGGATCTCTACAATGAGCAGTTCTTC. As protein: CASSLRDLYNEQFF.

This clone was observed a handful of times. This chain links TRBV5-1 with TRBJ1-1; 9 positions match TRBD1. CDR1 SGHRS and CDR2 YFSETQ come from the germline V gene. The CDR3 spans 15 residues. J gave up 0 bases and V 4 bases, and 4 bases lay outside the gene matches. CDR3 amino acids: CASSQRQGVNTEAFF. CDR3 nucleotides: TGCGCCAGCAGCCAACGACAGGGGGTGAACACTGAAGCTTTCTTT. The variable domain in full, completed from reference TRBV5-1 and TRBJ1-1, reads KAGVTQTPRYLIKTRGQQVTLSCSPISGHRSVSWYQQTPGQGLQFLFEYFSETQRNKGNFPGRFSGRQFSNSRSEMNVSTLELGDSALYLCASSQRQGVNTEAFFGQGTRLTVV.

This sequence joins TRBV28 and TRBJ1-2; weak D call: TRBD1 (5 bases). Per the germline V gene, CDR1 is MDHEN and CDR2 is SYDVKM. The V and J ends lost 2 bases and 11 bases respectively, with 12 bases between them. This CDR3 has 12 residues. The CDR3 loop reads CASSLPGLLYTF. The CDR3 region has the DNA TGTGCCAGCAGTTTACCGGGACTCCTTTACACCTTC.

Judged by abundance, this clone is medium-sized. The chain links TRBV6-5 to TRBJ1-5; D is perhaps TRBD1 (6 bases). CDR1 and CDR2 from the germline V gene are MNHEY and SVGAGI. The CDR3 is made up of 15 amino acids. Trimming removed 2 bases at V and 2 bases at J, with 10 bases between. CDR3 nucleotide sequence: TGTGCCAGCAGTTACGGTCGACAGGGCAATCAGCCCCAGCATTTT. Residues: CASSYGRQGNQPQHF.

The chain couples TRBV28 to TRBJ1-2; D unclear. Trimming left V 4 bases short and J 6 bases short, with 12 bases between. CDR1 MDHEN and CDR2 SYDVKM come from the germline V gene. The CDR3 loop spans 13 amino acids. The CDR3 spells CASSSPRRDGYTF. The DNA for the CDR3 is TGTGCCAGCAGTTCCCCCCGGCGGGATGGCTACACCTTC.